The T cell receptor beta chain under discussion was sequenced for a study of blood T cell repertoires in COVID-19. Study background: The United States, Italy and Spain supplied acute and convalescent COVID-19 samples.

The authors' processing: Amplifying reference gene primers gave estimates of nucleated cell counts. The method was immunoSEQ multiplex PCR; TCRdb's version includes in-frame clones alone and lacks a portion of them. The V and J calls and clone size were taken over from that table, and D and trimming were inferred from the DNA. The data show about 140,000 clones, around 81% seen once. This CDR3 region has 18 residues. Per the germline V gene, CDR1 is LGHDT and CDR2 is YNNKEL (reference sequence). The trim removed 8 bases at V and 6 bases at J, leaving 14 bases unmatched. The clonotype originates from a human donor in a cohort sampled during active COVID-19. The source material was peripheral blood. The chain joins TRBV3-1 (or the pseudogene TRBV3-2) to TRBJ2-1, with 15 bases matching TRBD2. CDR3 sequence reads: CASPRTSGRAVGSNEQFF. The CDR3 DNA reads TGTGCCAGCCCCAGGACTAGCGGGAGGGCCGTCGGGTCCAATGAGCAGTTCTTC.